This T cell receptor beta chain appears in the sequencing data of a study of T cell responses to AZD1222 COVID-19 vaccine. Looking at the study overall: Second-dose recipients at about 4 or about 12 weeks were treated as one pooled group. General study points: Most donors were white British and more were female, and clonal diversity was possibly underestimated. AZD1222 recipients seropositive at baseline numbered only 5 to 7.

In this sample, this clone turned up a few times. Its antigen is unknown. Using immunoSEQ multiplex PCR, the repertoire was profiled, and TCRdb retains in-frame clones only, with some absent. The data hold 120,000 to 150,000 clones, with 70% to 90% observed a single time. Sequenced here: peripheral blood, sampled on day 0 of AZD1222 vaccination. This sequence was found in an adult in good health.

CDR3: CASTFGTGISGNTIYF. CDR3 nucleotide sequence: TGTGCCAGCACCTTCGGGACAGGGATCTCTGGAAACACCATATATTTT. The rearrangement joins TRBV5-6 to TRBJ1-3; 9 nucleotides match TRBD1. The CDR3 has 16 residues. V was pared by 6 bases and J by 0 bases, with 7 bases of the junction left unmatched. The germline gives CDR1 SGHDT, CDR2 YYEEEE.